This TCR beta chain came from a study of shared clonotypes between healthy human individuals. The study's findings and limits: A generally larger estimated richness was seen in naive subsets than in memory subsets. Represented genetic and exposure-history diversity was restricted by having few donors.

As regards this clone: Antigen: not known.

CDR3 length equals 17 residues. Trimming left V 4 bases short and J 0 bases short, with 18 bases between. Per germline, CDR1 MDHEN and CDR2 SYDVKM. Free of recent acute infections or vaccinations, the donors were healthy HIV-negative adults. Deep level was the assay's run setting. The repertoire was sequenced with immunoSEQ multiplex PCR; TCRdb's copy has only in-frame clones and lacks some. In the table there are about 2.3 million clones, roughly 92% of which are singletons. The sequenced material came from naive CD4+ T cells from PBMCs. The subset here: CD45RA+ positively selected. The V call is TRBV28, the J call TRBJ1-1; maybe TRBD1 (5 bases). The receptor comes from a man younger than 35 in good health. Some clones in this sample may be carry-over from other donors' samples. CDR3 nucleotides: TGTGCCAGCAGTTCTACTGCAGGGCGTTGGTTGAACACTGAAGCTTTCTTT. It specifies CASSSTAGRWLNTEAFF.